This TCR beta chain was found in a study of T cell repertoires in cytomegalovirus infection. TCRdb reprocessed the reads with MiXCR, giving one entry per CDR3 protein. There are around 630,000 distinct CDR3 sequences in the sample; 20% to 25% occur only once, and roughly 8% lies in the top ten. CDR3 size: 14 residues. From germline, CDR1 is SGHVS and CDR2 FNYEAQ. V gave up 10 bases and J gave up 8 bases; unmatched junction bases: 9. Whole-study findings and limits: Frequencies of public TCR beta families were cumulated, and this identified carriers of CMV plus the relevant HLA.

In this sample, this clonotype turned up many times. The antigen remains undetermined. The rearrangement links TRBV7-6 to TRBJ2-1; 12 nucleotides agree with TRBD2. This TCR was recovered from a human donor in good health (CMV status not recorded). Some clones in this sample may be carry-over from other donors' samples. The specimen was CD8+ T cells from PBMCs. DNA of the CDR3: TGTGCCACCCAACGCCTAGCGGGGGGGGATGAGCAGTTCTTC. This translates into CATQRLAGGDEQFF.